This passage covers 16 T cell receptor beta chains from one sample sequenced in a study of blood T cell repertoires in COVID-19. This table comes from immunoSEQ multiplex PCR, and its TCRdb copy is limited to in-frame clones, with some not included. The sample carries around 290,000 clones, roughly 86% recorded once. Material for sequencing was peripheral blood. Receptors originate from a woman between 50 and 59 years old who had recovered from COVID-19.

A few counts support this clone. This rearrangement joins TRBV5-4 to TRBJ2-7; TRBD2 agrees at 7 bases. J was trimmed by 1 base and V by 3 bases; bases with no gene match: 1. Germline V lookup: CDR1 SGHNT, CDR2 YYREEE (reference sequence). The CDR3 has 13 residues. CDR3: CASSSGGSYEQYF. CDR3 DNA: TGTGCCAGCAGCTCCGGGGGGTCCTACGAGCAGTACTTC.

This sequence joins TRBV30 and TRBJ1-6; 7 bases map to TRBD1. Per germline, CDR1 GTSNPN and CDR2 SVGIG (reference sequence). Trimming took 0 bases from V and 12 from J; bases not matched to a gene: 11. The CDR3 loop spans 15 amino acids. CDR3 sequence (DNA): TGTGCCTGGAGTGTACAAACAGGGGTTCAAGGACCCCTCCACTTT. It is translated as CAWSVQTGVQGPLHF. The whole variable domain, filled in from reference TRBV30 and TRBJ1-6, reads SQTIHQWPATLVQPVGSPLSLECTVEGTSNPNLYWYRQAAGRGLQLLFYSVGIGQISSEVPQNLSASRPQDRQFILSSKKLLLSDSGFYLCAWSVQTGVQGPLHFGNGTRLTVT.

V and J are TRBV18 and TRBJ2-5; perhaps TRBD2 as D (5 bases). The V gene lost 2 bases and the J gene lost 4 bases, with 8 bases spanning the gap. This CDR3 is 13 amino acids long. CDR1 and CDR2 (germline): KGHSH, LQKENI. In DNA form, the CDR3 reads TGTGCCAGCTCACCAGGAGCGGTAGAGACCCAGTACTTC. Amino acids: CASSPGAVETQYF.

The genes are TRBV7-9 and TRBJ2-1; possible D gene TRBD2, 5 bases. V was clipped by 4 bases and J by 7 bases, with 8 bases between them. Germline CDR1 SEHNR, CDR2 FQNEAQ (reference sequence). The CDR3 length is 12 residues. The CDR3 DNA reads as TGTGCCAGCAGCTCCCGGAGGAATGAGCAGTTCTTC. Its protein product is CASSSRRNEQFF.

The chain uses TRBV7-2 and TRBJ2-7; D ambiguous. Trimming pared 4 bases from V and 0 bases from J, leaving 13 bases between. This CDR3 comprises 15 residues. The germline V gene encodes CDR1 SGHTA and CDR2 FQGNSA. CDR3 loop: CASSSRLHSSYEQYF. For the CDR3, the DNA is TGTGCCAGCAGCTCTCGTCTCCACAGCTCCTACGAGCAGTACTTC.

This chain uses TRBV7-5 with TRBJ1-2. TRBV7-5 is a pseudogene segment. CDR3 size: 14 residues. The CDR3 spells CARSPRGGFYGYTF. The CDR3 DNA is TGTGCCAGAAGCCCGAGGGGGGGCTTCTATGGCTACACCTTC.

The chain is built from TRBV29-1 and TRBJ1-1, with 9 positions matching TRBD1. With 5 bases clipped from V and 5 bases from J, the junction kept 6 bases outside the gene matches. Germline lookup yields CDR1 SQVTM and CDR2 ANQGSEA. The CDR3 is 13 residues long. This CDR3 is CSVIQGAGTEAFF. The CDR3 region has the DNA TGCAGCGTTATACAGGGGGCCGGGACTGAAGCTTTCTTT.

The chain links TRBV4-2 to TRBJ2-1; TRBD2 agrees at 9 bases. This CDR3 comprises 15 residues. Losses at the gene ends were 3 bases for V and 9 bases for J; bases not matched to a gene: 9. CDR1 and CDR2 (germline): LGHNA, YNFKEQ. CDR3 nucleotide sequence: TGTGCCAGCAGCCAGTTAGCGGGAGATCTGAGTGAGCAGTTCTTC. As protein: CASSQLAGDLSEQFF.

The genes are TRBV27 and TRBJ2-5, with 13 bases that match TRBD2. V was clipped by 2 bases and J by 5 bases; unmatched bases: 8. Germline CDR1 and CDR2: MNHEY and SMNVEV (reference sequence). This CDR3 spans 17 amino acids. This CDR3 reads CASSLTTSGGAGETQYF. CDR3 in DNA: TGTGCCAGCAGTTTAACCACTAGCGGGGGGGCCGGGGAGACCCAGTACTTC.

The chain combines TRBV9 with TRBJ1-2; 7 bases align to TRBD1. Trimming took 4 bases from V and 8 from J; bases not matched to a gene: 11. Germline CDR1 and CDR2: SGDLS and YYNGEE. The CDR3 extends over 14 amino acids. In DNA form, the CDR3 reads TGTGCCAGCAGCCCCGGCGGGGGGACAGCCGGCTACACCTTC. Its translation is CASSPGGGTAGYTF.

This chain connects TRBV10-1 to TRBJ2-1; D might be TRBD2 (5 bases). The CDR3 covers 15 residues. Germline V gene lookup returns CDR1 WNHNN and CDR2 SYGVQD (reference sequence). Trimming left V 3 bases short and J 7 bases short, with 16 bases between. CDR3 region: CASSDRGTLFNEQFF. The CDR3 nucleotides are TGCGCCAGCAGTGATCGGGGTACTCTTTTTAATGAGCAGTTCTTC.

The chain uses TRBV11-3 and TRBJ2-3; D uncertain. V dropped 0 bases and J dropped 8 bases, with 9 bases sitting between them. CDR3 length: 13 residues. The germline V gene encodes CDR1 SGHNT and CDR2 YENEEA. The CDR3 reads CASSLDLTGTQYF. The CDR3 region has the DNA TGTGCCAGCAGCTTAGATCTGACGGGTACGCAGTATTTT.

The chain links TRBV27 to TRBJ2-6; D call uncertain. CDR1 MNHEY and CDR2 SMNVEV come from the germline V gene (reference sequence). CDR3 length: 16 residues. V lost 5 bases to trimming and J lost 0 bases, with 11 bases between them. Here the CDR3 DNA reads TGTGCCAGCAGTCCGAGACGGAGCTCTGGGGCCAACGTCCTGACTTTC. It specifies CASSPRRSSGANVLTF. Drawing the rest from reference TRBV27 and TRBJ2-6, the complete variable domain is EAQVTQNPRYLITVTGKKLTVTCSQNMNHEYMSWYRQDPGLGLRQIYYSMNVEVTDKGDVPEGYKVSRKEKRNFPLILESPSPNQTSLYFCASSPRRSSGANVLTFGAGSRLTVL.

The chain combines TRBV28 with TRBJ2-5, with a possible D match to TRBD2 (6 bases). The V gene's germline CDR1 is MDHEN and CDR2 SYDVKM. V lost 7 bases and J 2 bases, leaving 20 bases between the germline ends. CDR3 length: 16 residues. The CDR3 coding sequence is TGTGCCAGCACCCGACGCAGAGCGGGCGATCAAGAGACCCAGTACTTC. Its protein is CASTRRRAGDQETQYF.

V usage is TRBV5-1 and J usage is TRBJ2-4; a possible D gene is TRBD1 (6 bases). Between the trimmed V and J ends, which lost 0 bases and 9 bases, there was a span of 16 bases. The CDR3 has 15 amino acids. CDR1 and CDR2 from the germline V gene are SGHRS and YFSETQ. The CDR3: CASSLDRERGGIQYF. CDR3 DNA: TGCGCCAGCAGCTTGGACAGGGAGCGTGGAGGCATTCAGTACTTC.

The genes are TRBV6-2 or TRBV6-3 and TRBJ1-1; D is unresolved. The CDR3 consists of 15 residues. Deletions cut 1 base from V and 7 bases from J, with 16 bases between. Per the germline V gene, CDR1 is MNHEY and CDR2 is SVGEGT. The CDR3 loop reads CASSYLASVGDEAFF. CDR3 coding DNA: TGTGCCAGCAGTTACTTGGCGTCGGTCGGAGATGAAGCTTTCTTT.